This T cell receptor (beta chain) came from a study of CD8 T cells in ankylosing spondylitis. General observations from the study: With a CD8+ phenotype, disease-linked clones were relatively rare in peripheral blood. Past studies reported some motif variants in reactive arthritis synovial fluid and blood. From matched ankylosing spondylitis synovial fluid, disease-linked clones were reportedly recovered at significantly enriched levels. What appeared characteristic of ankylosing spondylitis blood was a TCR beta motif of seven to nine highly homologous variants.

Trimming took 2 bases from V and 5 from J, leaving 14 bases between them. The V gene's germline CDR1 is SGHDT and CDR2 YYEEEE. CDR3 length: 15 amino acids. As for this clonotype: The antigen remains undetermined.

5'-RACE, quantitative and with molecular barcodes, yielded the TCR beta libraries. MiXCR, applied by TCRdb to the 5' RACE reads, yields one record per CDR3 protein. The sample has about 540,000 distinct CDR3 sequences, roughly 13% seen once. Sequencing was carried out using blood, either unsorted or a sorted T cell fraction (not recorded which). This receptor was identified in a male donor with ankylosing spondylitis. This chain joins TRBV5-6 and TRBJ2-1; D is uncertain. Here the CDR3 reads CASSLGIPLNNEQFF. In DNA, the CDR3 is TGTGCCAGCAGCTTAGGGATACCGTTAAACAATGAGCAGTTCTTC.